This TCR beta chain was retrieved from a study of cytomegalovirus exposure and HLA in healthy donors. Study at large: Early released data comprised around 85 million unique TCRs from HLA-typed donors.

A word on this clone: Antigen specificity is unknown.

PCR employed 60 Vbeta and 13 Jbeta primers. Generated by immunoSEQ multiplex PCR, the TCRdb table keeps only in-frame clones and is missing some. In the table there are 70,000 to 95,000 clones, about three fifths of which are singletons. General study results and limits: Immune exposure was documented only through CMV serostatus. In a later analysis, TCR association rates varied by HLA locus: DRB1 most, HLA-C fewest.

The CDR3 runs 14 residues. Per the germline V gene, CDR1 is SGHKS and CDR2 is YYEKEE (reference sequence). V lost 4 bases to trimming and J lost 7 bases, with 16 bases between them. This sequence joins TRBV5-5 and TRBJ2-3; perhaps TRBD2 as D (6 bases). The sequenced sample consisted of PBMCs. This TCR was recovered from a woman aged 30 to 39 in good health and CMV-seropositive. For the CDR3, the DNA is TGTGCCAGCAGCAATAGCGGAGGGGCATATACGCAGTATTTT. It encodes CASSNSGGAYTQYF.